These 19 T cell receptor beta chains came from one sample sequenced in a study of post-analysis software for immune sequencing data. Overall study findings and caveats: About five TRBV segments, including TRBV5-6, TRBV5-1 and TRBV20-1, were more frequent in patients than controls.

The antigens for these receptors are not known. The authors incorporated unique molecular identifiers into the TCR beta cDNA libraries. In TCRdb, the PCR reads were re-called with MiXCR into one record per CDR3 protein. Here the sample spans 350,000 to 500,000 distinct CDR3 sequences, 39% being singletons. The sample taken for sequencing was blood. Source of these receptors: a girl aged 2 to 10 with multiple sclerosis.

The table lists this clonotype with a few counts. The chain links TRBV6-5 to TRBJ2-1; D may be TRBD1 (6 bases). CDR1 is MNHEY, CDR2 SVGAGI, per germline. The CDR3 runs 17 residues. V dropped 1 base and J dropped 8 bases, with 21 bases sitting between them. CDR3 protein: CASSYFSVGARGDEQFF. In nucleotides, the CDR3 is TGTGCCAGCAGTTACTTCAGCGTGGGGGCCCGGGGAGATGAGCAGTTCTTC.

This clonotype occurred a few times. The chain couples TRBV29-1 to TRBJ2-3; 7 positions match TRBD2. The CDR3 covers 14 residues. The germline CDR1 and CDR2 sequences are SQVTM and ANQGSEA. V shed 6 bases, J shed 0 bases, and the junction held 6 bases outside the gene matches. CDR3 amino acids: CSVAGTHSTDTQYF. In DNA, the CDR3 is TGCAGCGTAGCGGGGACTCATAGCACAGATACGCAGTATTTT.

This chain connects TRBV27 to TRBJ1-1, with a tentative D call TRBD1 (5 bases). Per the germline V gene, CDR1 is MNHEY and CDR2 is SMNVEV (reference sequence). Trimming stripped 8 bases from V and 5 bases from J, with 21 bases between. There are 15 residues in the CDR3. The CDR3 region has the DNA TGTGCCAGCGCCGAACCGGGACGACGGGGAACTGAAGCTTTCTTT. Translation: CASAEPGRRGTEAFF.

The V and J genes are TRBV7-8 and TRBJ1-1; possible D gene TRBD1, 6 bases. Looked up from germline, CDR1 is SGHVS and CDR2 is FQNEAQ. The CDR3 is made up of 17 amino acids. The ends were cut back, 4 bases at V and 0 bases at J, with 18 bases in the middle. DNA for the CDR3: TGTGCCAGCAGCTCGCGACAGGTGGCGGCGTTGAACACTGAAGCTTTCTTT. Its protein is CASSSRQVAALNTEAFF. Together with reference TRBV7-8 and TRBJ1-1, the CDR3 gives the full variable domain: GAGVSQSPRYKVAKRGQDVALRCDPISGHVSLFWYQQALGQGPEFLTYFQNEAQLDKSGLPSDRFFAERPEGSVSTLKIQRTQQEDSAVYLCASSSRQVAALNTEAFFGQGTRLTVV.

CDR3 bases: TGCAGTGCACGGGATGCAACTAATGAAAAACTGTTTTTT. Translated: CSARDATNEKLFF. The chain links TRBV20-1 to TRBJ1-4; D is ambiguous. CDR1 and CDR2 from the germline V gene are DFQATT and SNEGSKA (reference sequence). This CDR3 is built from 13 residues. Trimming cost V 6 bases and J 0 bases, with 8 bases left between them.

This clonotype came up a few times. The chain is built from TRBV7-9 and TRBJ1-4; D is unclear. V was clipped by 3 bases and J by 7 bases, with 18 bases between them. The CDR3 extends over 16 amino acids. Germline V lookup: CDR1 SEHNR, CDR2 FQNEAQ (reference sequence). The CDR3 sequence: CASSFNPRAVSEKLFF. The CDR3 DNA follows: TGTGCCAGCAGCTTTAACCCGAGGGCAGTAAGTGAAAAACTGTTTTTT.

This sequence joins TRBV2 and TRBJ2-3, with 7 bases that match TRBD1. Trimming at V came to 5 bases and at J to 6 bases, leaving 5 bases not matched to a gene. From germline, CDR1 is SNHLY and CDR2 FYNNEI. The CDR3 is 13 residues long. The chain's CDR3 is CASSPGQLDTQYF. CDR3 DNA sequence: TGTGCCAGCAGTCCGGGACAGCTGGATACGCAGTATTTT.

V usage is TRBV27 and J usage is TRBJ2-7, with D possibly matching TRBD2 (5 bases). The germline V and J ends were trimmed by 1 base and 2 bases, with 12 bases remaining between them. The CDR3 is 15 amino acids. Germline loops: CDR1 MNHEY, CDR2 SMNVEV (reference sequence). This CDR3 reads CASSLFLRAAYEQYF. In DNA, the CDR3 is TGTGCCAGCAGTTTATTTTTGCGGGCGGCCTACGAGCAGTACTTC.

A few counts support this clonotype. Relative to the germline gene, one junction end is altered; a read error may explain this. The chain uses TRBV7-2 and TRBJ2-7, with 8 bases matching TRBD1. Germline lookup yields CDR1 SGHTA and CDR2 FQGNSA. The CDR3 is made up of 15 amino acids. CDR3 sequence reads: CASTLGGTGPYEQYF. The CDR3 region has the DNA TGTGCCAGCACCTTAGGGGGGACAGGTCCCTACGAGCAGTACTTC. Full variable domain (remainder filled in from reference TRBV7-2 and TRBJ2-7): GAGVSQSPSNKVTEKGKDVELRCDPISGHTALYWYRQSLGQGLEFLIYFQGNSAPDKSGLPSDRFSAERTGGSVSTLTIQRTQQEDSAVYLCASTLGGTGPYEQYFGPGTRLTVT.

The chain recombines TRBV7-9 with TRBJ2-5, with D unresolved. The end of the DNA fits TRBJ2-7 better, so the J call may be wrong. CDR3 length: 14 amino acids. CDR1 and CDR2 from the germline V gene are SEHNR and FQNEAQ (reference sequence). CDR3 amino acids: CASSAGPLLDEQYF. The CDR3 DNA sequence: TGTGCCAGCAGCGCAGGACCCCTATTAGACGAGCAGTACTTC.

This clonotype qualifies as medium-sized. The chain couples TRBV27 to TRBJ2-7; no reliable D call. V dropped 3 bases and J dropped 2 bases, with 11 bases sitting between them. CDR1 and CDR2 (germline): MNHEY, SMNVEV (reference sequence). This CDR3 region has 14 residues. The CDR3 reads CASSLGPFTYEQYF. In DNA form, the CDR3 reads TGTGCCAGCAGTTTGGGCCCCTTCACCTACGAGCAGTACTTC.

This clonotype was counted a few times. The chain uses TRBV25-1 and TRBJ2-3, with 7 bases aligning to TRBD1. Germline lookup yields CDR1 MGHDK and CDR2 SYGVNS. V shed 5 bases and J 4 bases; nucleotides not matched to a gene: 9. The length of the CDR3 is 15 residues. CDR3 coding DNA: TGTGCCAGCAGTCACGTCAACAGGGGTGCAGATACGCAGTATTTT. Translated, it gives CASSHVNRGADTQYF.

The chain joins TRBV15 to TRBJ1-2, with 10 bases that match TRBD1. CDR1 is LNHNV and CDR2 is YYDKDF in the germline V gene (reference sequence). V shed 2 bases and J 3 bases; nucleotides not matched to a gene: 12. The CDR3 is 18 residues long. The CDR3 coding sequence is TGTGCCACCAGCAGAATTGGGAGGACAGGGGGTAACGACTATGGCTACACCTTC. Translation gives CATSRIGRTGGNDYGYTF.

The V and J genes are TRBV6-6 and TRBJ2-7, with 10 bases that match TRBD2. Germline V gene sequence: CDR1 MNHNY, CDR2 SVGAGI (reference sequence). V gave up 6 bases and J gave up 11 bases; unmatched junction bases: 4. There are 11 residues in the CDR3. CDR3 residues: CASSLAGVKYF. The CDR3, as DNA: TGTGCCAGCAGCCTAGCGGGGGTAAAGTACTTC.

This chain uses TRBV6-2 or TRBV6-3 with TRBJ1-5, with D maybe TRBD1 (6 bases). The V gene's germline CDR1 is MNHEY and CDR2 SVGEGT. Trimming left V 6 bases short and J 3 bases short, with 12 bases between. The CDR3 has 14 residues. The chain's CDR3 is CASRWDNPNQPQHF. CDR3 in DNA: TGTGCCAGCAGGTGGGACAACCCCAATCAGCCCCAGCATTTT.

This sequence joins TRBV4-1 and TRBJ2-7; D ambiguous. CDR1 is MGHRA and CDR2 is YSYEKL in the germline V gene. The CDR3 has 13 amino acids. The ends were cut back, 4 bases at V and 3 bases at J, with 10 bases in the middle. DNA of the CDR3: TGCGCCAGCAGCCCTAGTGTTAACTACGAGCAGTACTTC. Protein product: CASSPSVNYEQYF.

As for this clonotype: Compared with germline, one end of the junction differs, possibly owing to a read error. The CDR3 coding sequence is TGCAGTGTTAGAGATCCCCGGTCGGGAGTGGGAGCAGATACGCAGTATTTT. Translated, it gives CSVRDPRSGVGADTQYF. The genes are TRBV20-1 and TRBJ2-3; a weak D match, TRBD2 (6 bases). CDR1 is DFQATT and CDR2 is SNEGSKA in the germline V gene (reference sequence). This CDR3 has 17 amino acids.

CDR3 amino acids: CASIKEDYSNQPQHF. DNA for the CDR3: TGTGCCAGCATCAAGGAGGATTATAGCAATCAGCCCCAGCATTTT. This rearrangement joins TRBV28 to TRBJ1-5; D uncertain. The CDR3 has 15 residues. Germline V gene data show CDR1 as MDHEN and CDR2 as SYDVKM. Trimming removed 7 bases from V and 0 bases from J, with 13 bases in between.

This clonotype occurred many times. CDR3 sequence (DNA): TGCGCCAGCAGCCCCGCGGCAGGCTCTAACTATGGCTACACCTTC. Translating it yields CASSPAAGSNYGYTF. The chain couples TRBV4-3 to TRBJ1-2; D call uncertain. The germline V gene has CDR1 LGHNA and CDR2 YSLEER. The CDR3 is made up of 15 amino acids. Trimming took off 4 bases at V and 0 bases at J, with 12 bases between the two ends.